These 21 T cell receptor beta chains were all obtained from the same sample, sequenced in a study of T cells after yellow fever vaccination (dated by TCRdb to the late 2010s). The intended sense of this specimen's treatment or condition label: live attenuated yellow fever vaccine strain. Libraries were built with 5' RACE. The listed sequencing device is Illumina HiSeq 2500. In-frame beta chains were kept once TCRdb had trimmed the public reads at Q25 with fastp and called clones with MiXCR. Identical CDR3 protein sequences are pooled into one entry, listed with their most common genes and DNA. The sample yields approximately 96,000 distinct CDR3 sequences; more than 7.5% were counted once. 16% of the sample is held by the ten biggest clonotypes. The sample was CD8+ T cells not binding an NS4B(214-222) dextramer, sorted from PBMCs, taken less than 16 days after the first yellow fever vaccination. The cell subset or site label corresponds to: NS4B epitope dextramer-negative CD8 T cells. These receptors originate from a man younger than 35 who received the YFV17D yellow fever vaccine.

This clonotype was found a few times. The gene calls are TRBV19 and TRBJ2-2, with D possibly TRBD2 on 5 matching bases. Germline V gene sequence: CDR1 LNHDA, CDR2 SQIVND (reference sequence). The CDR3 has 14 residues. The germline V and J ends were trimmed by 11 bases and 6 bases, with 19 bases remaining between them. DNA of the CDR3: TGTGCCGCCCGTACGGGTAACGGGGCCGGGGAGCTGTTTTTT. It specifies CAARTGNGAGELFF.

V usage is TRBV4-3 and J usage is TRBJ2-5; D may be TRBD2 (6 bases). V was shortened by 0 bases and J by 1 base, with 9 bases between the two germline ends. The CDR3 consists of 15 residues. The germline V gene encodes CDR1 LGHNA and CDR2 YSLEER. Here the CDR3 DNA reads TGCGCCAGCAGCCAAGACGGGACTCCCCAAGAGACCCAGTACTTC. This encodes CASSQDGTPQETQYF.

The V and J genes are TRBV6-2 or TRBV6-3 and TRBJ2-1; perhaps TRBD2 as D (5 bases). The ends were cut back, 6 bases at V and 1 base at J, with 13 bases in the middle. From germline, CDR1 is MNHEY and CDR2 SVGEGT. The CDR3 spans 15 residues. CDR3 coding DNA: TGTGCCAGCAGCCCCCAACCGGGATCCTACAATGAGCAGTTCTTC. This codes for CASSPQPGSYNEQFF.

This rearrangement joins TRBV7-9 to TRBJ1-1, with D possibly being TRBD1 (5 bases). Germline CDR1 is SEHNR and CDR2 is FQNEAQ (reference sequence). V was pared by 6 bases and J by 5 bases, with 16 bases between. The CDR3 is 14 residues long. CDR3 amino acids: CASRDMGGYTEAFF. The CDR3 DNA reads TGTGCCAGCAGAGATATGGGGGGGTATACTGAAGCTTTCTTT.

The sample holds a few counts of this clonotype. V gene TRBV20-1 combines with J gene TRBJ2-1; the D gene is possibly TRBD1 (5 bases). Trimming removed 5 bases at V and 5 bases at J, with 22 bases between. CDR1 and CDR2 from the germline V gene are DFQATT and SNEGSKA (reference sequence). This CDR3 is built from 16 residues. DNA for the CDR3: TGCAGTGCTCAGGATAGACTGGACACTTTTAACAATGAGCAGTTCTTC. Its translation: CSAQDRLDTFNNEQFF.

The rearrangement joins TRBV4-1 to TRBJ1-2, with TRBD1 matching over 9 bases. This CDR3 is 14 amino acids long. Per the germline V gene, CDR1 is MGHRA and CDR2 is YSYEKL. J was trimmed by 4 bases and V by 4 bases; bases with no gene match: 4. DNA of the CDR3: TGCGCCAGCAGCCTACCGGACAGGGGCTATGGCTACACCTTC. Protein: CASSLPDRGYGYTF.

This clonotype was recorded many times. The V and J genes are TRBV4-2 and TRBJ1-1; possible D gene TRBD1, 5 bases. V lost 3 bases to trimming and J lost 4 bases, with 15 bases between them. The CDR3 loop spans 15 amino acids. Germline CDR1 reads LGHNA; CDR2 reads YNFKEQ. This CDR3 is CASSQGPQGATEAFF. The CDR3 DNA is TGTGCCAGCAGCCAGGGCCCTCAAGGGGCCACTGAAGCTTTCTTT.

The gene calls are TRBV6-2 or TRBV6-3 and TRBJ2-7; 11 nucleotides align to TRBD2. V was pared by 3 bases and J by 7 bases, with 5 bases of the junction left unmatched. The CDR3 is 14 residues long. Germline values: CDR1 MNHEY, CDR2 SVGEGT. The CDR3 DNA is TGTGCCAGCAGTTATGGGACTAGCGGTGGGGAGCAGTACGTC. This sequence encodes CASSYGTSGGEQYV.

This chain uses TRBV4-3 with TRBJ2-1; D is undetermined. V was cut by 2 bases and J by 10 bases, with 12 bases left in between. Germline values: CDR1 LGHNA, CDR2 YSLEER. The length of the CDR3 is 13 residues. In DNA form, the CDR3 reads TGCGCCAGCAGCCAAAATCGTCCGGAAGAGCAGTTCTTC. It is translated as CASSQNRPEEQFF.

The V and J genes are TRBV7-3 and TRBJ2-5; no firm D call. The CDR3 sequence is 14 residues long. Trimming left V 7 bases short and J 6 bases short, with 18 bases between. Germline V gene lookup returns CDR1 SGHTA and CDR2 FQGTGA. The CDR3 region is CASTLVGRPKTQYF. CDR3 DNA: TGTGCCAGCACCCTAGTCGGAAGGCCCAAGACCCAGTACTTC.

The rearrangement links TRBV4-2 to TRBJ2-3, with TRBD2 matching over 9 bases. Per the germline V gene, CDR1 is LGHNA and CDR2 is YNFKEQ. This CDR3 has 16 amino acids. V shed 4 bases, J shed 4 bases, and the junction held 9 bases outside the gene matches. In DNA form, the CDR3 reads TGTGCCAGCAGCCCAGGCGAGCGGGGGGCCGCAGATACGCAGTATTTT. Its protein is CASSPGERGAADTQYF.

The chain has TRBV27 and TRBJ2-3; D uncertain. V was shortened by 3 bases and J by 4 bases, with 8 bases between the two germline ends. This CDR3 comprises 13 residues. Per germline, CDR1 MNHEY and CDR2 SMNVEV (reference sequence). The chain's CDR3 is CASSFSVADTQYF. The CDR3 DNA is TGTGCCAGCAGTTTCTCTGTAGCAGATACGCAGTATTTT.

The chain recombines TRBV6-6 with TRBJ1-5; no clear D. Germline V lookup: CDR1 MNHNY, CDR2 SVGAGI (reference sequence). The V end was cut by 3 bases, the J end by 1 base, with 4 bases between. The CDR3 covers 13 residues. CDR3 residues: CASSYQSNQPQHF. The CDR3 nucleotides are TGTGCCAGCAGTTATCAGAGCAATCAGCCCCAGCATTTT.

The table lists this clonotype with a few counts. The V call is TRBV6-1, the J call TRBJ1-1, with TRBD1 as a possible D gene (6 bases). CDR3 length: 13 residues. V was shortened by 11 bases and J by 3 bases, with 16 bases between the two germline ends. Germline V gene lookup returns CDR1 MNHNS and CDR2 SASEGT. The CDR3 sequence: CAHSQGPDTEAFF. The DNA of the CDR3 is TGTGCCCATTCGCAGGGGCCTGACACTGAAGCTTTCTTT.

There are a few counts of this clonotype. The CDR3 region has the DNA TGTGCCAGCGGCGACATGACACCTTTGCCCCACGAGCAGTACTTC. This translates into CASGDMTPLPHEQYF. This chain links TRBV6-1 with TRBJ2-7; D unclear. The germline V and J ends were trimmed by 8 bases and 5 bases, with 22 bases remaining between them. From germline, CDR1 is MNHNS and CDR2 SASEGT. The CDR3 is made up of 15 amino acids.

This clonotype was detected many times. CDR3 amino acids: CASSLSFTGELFF. CDR3 in DNA: TGTGCCAGCAGCTTATCGTTTACCGGGGAGCTGTTTTTT. The V call is TRBV7-6, the J call TRBJ2-2; unclear D gene. Germline CDR1 SGHVS, CDR2 FNYEAQ. Trimming removed 2 bases from V and 5 bases from J, with 6 bases in between. The CDR3 extends over 13 amino acids.

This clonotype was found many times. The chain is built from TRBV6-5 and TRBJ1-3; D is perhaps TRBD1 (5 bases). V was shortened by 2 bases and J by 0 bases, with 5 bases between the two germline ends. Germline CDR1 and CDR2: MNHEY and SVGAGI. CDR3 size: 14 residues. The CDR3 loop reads CASSYGGSGNTIYF. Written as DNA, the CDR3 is TGTGCCAGCAGTTACGGGGGCTCTGGAAACACCATATATTTT.

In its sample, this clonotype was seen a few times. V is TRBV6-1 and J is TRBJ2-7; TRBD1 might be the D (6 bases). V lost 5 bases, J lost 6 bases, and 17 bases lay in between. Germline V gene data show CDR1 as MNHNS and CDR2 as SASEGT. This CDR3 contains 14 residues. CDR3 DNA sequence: TGTGCCAGCAGTCGGGACATTAGCCTAGGCGAGCAGTACTTC. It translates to CASSRDISLGEQYF.

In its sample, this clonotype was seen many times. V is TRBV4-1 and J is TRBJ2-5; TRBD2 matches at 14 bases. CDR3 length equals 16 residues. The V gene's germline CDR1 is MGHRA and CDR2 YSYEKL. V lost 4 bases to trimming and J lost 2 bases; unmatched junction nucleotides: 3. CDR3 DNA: TGCGCCAGCAGCCCCCGACTAGCGGGGGGGCAAGAGACCCAGTACTTC. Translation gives CASSPRLAGGQETQYF.

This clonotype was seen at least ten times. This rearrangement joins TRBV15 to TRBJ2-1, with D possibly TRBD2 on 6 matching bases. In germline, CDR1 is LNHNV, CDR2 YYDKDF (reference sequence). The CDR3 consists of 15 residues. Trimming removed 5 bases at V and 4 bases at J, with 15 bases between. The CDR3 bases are TGTGCCACCAGCCTGGGACTTTCAAAATACAATGAGCAGTTCTTC. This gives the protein CATSLGLSKYNEQFF.

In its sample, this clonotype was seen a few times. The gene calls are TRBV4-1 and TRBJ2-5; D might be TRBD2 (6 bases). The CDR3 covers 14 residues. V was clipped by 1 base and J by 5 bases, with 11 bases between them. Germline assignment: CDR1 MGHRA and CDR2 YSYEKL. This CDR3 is CASSQGSLAETQYF. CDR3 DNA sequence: TGCGCCAGCAGCCAAGGTTCACTAGCCGAGACCCAGTACTTC.